The present entry profiles one T cell receptor (beta chain) with its context. Under the authors' procedure: How many nucleated cells were present was estimated from reference gene primer amplification. Profiled with immunoSEQ multiplex PCR; TCRdb holds only in-frame clones, not every one. Clone size and V and J calls were adopted from that table, with D and trimming inferred from the DNA. The table lists 250,000 to 350,000 clones, 88% of them singletons, with about 9.8% in the top ten. The CDR3 covers 12 residues. The germline V gene has CDR1 SQVTM and CDR2 ANQGSEA. The V end was cut by 6 bases, the J end by 7 bases, with 15 bases between. The entry originates in a study of blood T cell repertoires in COVID-19. As for the study in general: Specimens from acute and convalescent COVID-19 originated in the United States, Italy and Spain.

Sequencing used peripheral blood. The TCR sequence derives from a man between 18 and 29 years old with active or convalescent COVID-19. The chain couples TRBV29-1 to TRBJ1-2; D might be TRBD1 (6 bases). The CDR3 DNA is TGCAGCGTAAGGGGGGGATCAGGTGGCTACACCTTC. As protein: CSVRGGSGGYTF.